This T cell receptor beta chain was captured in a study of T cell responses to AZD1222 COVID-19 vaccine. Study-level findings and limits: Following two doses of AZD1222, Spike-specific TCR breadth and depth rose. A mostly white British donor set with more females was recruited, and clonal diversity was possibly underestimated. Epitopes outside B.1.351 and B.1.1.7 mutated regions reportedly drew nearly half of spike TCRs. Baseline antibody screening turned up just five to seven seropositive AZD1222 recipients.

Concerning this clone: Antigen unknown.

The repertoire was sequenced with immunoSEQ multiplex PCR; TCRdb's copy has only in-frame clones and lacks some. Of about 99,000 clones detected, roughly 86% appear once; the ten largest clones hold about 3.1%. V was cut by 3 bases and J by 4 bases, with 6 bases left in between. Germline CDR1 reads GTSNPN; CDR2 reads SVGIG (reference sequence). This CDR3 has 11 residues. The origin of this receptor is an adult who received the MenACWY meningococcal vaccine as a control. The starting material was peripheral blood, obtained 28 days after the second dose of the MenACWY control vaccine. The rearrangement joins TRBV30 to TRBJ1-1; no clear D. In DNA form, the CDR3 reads TGTGCCTGGAGCCCTCTCACTGAAGCTTTCTTT. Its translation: CAWSPLTEAFF.